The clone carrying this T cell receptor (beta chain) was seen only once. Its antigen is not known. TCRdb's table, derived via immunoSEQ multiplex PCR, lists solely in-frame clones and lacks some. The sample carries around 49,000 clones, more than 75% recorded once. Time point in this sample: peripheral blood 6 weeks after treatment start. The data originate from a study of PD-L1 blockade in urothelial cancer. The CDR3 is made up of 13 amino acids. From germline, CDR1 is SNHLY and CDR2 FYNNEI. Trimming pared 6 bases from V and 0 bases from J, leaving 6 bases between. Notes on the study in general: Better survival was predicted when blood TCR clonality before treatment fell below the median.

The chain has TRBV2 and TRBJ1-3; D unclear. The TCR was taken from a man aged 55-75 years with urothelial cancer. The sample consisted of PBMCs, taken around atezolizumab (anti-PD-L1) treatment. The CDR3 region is CASRRFSGNTIYF. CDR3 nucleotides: TGTGCCAGCAGGAGATTCTCTGGAAACACCATATATTTT.